This is a list of T cell receptor beta chains from one sample in a study of vaccination and CD4 T cells after COVID-19. TCRdb ran MiXCR on the PCR reads and lists one entry per CDR3 protein. In the table there are more than 20,000 distinct CDR3 sequences, under 60% of which are singletons. This specimen consisted of CD4+ T cells from blood, obtained before SARS-CoV-2 vaccination. Receptor source: a human donor who had recovered from COVID-19. Each CDR3 is given with its conserved first and last residue. A D gene is named only where the DNA matches it firmly. Size is stated for part of the rows, as once, few or many counts, or as a class when the clone is expanded.

J: TRBJ1-5
D: .
size: .
V: TRBV19
CDR3: CASSMTDYSNQPQHF
DNA: TGTGCCAGTAGTATGACGGATTATAGCAATCAGCCCCAGCATTTT

J: TRBJ1-5
D: .
size: few
V: TRBV4-3
CDR3: CASSQDIGGGAYQPQHF
DNA: TGCGCCAGCAGCCAAGATATCGGTGGGGGCGCCTATCAGCCCCAGCATTTT

J: TRBJ2-3
D: .
size: .
V: TRBV20-1
CDR3: CSAKRGSTSSTDTQYF
DNA: TGCAGTGCTAAGCGAGGTTCAACCTCTAGCACAGATACGCAGTATTTT

J: TRBJ2-1
D: .
size: .
V: TRBV15
CDR3: CATSRGAGGIYNEQFF
DNA: TGTGCCACCAGCCGGGGGGCAGGGGGCATTTACAATGAGCAGTTCTTC

J: TRBJ1-4
D: TRBD1
size: .
V: TRBV28
CDR3: CASSYGDSSNEKLFF
DNA: TGTGCCAGCAGTTATGGGGACAGCTCGAATGAAAAACTGTTTTTT

J: TRBJ1-5
D: .
size: .
V: TRBV20-1
CDR3: CSARDFGREGQPQHF
DNA: TGCAGTGCTAGAGATTTTGGCAGGGAAGGCCAGCCCCAGCATTTT

J: TRBJ2-3
D: .
size: few
V: TRBV6-1
CDR3: CASSLAAGDTQYF
DNA: TGTGCCAGCAGTCTCGCGGCCGGAGATACGCAGTATTTT

J: TRBJ1-1
D: TRBD1
size: .
V: TRBV27
CDR3: CASSLKSEGAGEAFF
DNA: TGTGCCAGCAGTTTAAAGAGTGAGGGGGCGGGTGAAGCTTTCTTT

J: TRBJ1-1
D: .
size: .
V: TRBV20-1
CDR3: CSAPSGGWTEAYF
DNA: TGCAGTGCCCCGAGTGGGGGCTGGACTGAAGCTTACTTT

J: TRBJ2-1
D: TRBD1
size: .
V: TRBV18
CDR3: CASSPPAGGRYNEQFF
DNA: TGTGCCAGCTCACCACCGGCAGGGGGCAGGTACAATGAGCAGTTCTTC

J: TRBJ2-1
D: .
size: few
V: TRBV7-2
CDR3: CASSLRQDNEQFF
DNA: TGTGCCAGCAGTCTAAGGCAGGACAATGAGCAGTTCTTC

J: TRBJ2-3
D: TRBD1
size: .
V: TRBV20-1
CDR3: CSARGTVTSTDTQYF
DNA: TGCAGTGCTAGGGGGACAGTCACTAGCACAGATACGCAGTATTTT

J: TRBJ1-3
D: .
size: few
V: TRBV6-5
CDR3: CASSYLGGLGNTIYF
DNA: TGTGCCAGCAGTTACCTAGGGGGGCTTGGAAACACCATATATTTT

J: TRBJ1-3
D: .
size: .
V: TRBV6-1
CDR3: CASSGLSSGNTIYF
DNA: TGTGCCAGCAGTGGTCTGAGCTCTGGAAACACCATATATTTT

J: TRBJ2-1
D: TRBD2
size: .
V: TRBV6-2/TRBV6-3
CDR3: CASSSGSSYNEQFF
DNA: TGTGCCAGCAGTAGCGGGAGCTCCTACAATGAGCAGTTCTTC

J: TRBJ2-7
D: .
size: once
V: TRBV19
CDR3: CASSIGLDSSEQYF
DNA: TGTGCCAGTAGTATAGGACTCGATTCATCCGAGCAGTACTTC

J: TRBJ1-3
D: .
size: .
V: TRBV6-1
CDR3: CASRRDRSGNTIYF
DNA: TGTGCCAGCAGGCGGGACCGCTCTGGAAACACCATATATTTT

J: TRBJ2-3
D: TRBD2
size: .
V: TRBV24-1
CDR3: CATSDSGTSGVGDTQYF
DNA: TGTGCCACCAGTGATTCCGGGACTAGCGGAGTGGGGGATACGCAGTATTTT

J: TRBJ2-1
D: .
size: .
V: TRBV7-8
CDR3: CASSLVPRDEQFF
DNA: TGTGCCAGCAGCTTAGTTCCCCGCGATGAGCAGTTCTTC

J: TRBJ1-1
D: .
size: few
V: TRBV20-1
CDR3: CSASLRTEAFF
DNA: TGCAGTGCTAGTTTGAGGACTGAAGCTTTCTTT